These 18 T cell receptor beta chains originate from one sample sequenced in a study of T cells in Graves' hyperthyroidism and ophthalmopathy. Amplification of TCR beta CDR3 regions used RNA as the template. With the HTBI primer set, the TCR CDR3 went through a first round of RT-PCR. TCRdb itself ran the multiplex PCR reads through MiXCR, one entry per CDR3 protein. This sample has around 580,000 distinct CDR3 sequences, with over 15% found just once. The sequencing input was blood. The receptors come from a woman aged 18-29 years with Graves' hyperthyroidism.

This clonotype was detected many times. CDR3 coding DNA: TGCAGCGCCAGGCACGGTAACACTGAAGCTTTCTTT. Its translation is CSARHGNTEAFF. V and J are TRBV29-1 and TRBJ1-1; no clear D. V lost 7 bases, J lost 2 bases, and 11 bases lay in between. Germline V gene lookup returns CDR1 SQVTM and CDR2 ANQGSEA. The CDR3 contains 12 residues.

The chain is built from TRBV12-3 or TRBV12-4 and TRBJ2-1; 11 positions agree with TRBD2. CDR3 length: 16 amino acids. V gave up 5 bases and J gave up 12 bases; unmatched junction bases: 15. CDR3 protein: CASSPIAGGPAFSQFF. The CDR3 nucleotides are TGTGCCAGCAGTCCCATAGCGGGGGGGCCCGCGTTCTCGCAGTTCTTC.

The V gene is TRBV2, the J gene TRBJ1-2, with D uncertain. Looked up from germline, CDR1 is SNHLY and CDR2 is FYNNEI. Trimming cost V 8 bases and J 8 bases, with 15 bases left between them. The CDR3 length is 12 residues. The CDR3 reads CASQGGRLGYTF. CDR3 nucleotide sequence: TGTGCCAGCCAAGGAGGCCGTCTGGGCTACACCTTC.

The sample holds many counts of this clonotype. The J gene is TRBJ2-5, the V gene TRBV4-1; tentative D call: TRBD1 (7 bases). Trimming removed 6 bases from V and 5 bases from J, with 16 bases in between. The germline V gene encodes CDR1 MGHRA and CDR2 YSYEKL. This CDR3 spans 14 amino acids. CDR3 residues: CASREGANGETQYF. CDR3 DNA: TGCGCCAGCAGGGAGGGGGCGAATGGGGAGACCCAGTACTTC.

This clonotype was counted ten times or more. The V gene is TRBV27, the J gene TRBJ1-2, with 7 bases aligning to TRBD1. V shed 0 bases, J shed 4 bases, and the junction held 2 bases outside the gene matches. The CDR3 loop spans 14 amino acids. Germline V gene lookup returns CDR1 MNHEY and CDR2 SMNVEV (reference sequence). The CDR3 reads CASSLSGQFYGYTF. The CDR3, as DNA: TGTGCCAGCAGTTTATCGGGACAGTTCTATGGCTACACCTTC.

The chain uses TRBV12-3 or TRBV12-4 and TRBJ2-7; 7 positions match TRBD1. V shed 8 bases, J shed 4 bases, and the junction held 11 bases outside the gene matches. This CDR3 has 14 residues. CDR3 coding DNA: TGTGCCAGCGGCGACAGGGAACAAGCTTACGAGCAGTACTTC. Translating gives CASGDREQAYEQYF.

This clonotype was found a few times. This sequence joins TRBV11-1 and TRBJ1-6; D gene unclear. There are 12 residues in the CDR3. Germline-derived CDR1 and CDR2 are SGHAT and FQDESV (reference sequence). V was shortened by 3 bases and J by 9 bases, with 6 bases between the two germline ends. CDR3 nucleotides: TGTGCCAGCAGCTTCCTGGGTTCACCCCTCCACTTT. It codes for CASSFLGSPLHF.

This clonotype was counted at least ten times. The rearrangement uses TRBV15 and TRBJ2-7; 9 bases line up with TRBD2. The CDR3 sequence is 16 residues long. Germline V gene sequence: CDR1 LNHNV, CDR2 YYDKDF (reference sequence). The J segment lost 5 bases and the V segment lost 0 bases, leaving 8 bases of the junction unmatched. The CDR3 is CATSRDWRGGRDEQYF. For the CDR3, the DNA is TGTGCCACCAGCAGAGATTGGCGGGGGGGCCGGGACGAGCAGTACTTC.

This clonotype was seen a few times. This chain connects TRBV20-1 to TRBJ2-3, with 9 bases fitting TRBD2. V lost 5 bases, J lost 4 bases, and 7 bases stayed unmatched. The germline V gene has CDR1 DFQATT and CDR2 SNEGSKA (reference sequence). The CDR3 length is 14 residues. Here the CDR3 DNA reads TGCAGTGCTTACAGGACTAGCGTATCAGATACGCAGTATTTT. This sequence encodes CSAYRTSVSDTQYF.

This clonotype was detected many times. This chain uses TRBV28 with TRBJ2-7; D is uncertain. The CDR3 contains 14 residues. Trimming removed 7 bases from V and 2 bases from J, with 15 bases in between. Germline lookup yields CDR1 MDHEN and CDR2 SYDVKM. The DNA for the CDR3 is TGTGCCAGCAAACCTTTGGGCAGAACCTACGAGCAGTACTTC. It encodes CASKPLGRTYEQYF.

Ten or more counts support this clonotype. The chain joins TRBV5-6 to TRBJ2-7; D gene ambiguous. CDR1 SGHDT and CDR2 YYEEEE come from the germline V gene. Trimming removed 0 bases from V and 6 bases from J, with 7 bases in between. This CDR3 has 12 residues. The CDR3 spells CASSLDPSEQYF. As DNA, the CDR3 is TGTGCCAGCAGCTTGGACCCCAGCGAGCAGTACTTC.

At least ten counts were recorded for this clonotype. The rearrangement links TRBV6-2 or TRBV6-3 to TRBJ2-1, with a possible D match to TRBD2 (6 bases). Trimming shortened V by 0 bases and J by 4 bases, and 16 bases separated the two germline ends. The CDR3 is made up of 17 amino acids. Germline loops: CDR1 MNHEY, CDR2 SVGEGT. CDR3 region: CASSYSGRGLSYNEQFF. The DNA for the CDR3 is TGTGCCAGCAGTTACTCGGGACGGGGGTTGAGTTACAATGAGCAGTTCTTC.

This clonotype was counted at least ten times. This chain connects TRBV20-1 to TRBJ2-3; 12 nucleotides align to TRBD2. This CDR3 has 16 residues. Germline CDR1 DFQATT, CDR2 SNEGSKA (reference sequence). V dropped 3 bases and J dropped 2; count of bases not matched to a gene: 6. The CDR3 here is CSASALAGGPTDTQYF. In DNA, the CDR3 is TGCAGTGCTAGTGCACTAGCGGGGGGCCCCACAGATACGCAGTATTTT.

This clonotype showed up many times. This chain connects TRBV3-1 to TRBJ2-5, with 9 bases identical to TRBD1. V was pared by 6 bases and J by 1 base, with 3 bases of the junction left unmatched. The CDR3 extends over 14 amino acids. The germline V gene encodes CDR1 LGHDT and CDR2 YNNKEL (reference sequence). The CDR3 nucleotides read TGTGCCAGCAGACCGGGACAGGGCCAAGAGACCCAGTACTTC. Translated, it gives CASRPGQGQETQYF.

Concerning this clonotype itself: A much larger clonotype is one base distant, so this may be a read error. The rearrangement joins TRBV20-1 to TRBJ1-1; 7 bases line up with TRBD1. The CDR3 contains 13 residues. Per germline, CDR1 DFQATT and CDR2 SNEGSKA (reference sequence). V lost 6 bases and J lost 6; bases outside the gene matches: 10. CDR3 DNA: TGCAGTGCACAGGGACAGACGGACGCTGAAGCTTTCTTT. It is translated as CSAQGQTDAEAFF.

The chain joins TRBV4-3 to TRBJ2-3; D not certain. Deletions cut 0 bases from V and 0 bases from J, with 7 bases between. CDR3 length: 15 residues. Germline-derived CDR1 and CDR2 are LGHNA and YSLEER. This CDR3 is CASSQDKVSTDTQYF. In DNA form, the CDR3 reads TGCGCCAGCAGCCAAGATAAGGTCAGCACAGATACGCAGTATTTT.

At least ten counts were recorded for this clonotype. The rearrangement uses TRBV12-3 or TRBV12-4 and TRBJ1-4; 7 bases line up with TRBD1. CDR3 length: 15 amino acids. The V gene end was trimmed by 8 bases and the J gene end by 3 bases; junction bases not matched to a gene: 9. The CDR3 DNA sequence: TGTGCCAGCGGCGGCAGGGGGACGGCTAATGAAAAACTGTTTTTT. Encoded protein: CASGGRGTANEKLFF.

This sequence joins TRBV19 and TRBJ2-7, with D hard to call. This CDR3 is built from 14 residues. CDR1 is LNHDA, CDR2 SQIVND, per germline (reference sequence). V was cut by 2 bases and J by 3 bases, with 11 bases left in between. The CDR3 is CASSIYGEDYEQYF. CDR3 bases: TGTGCCAGTAGTATATACGGAGAAGACTACGAGCAGTACTTC.